Listed below are T cell receptor beta chains from one sample, sequenced in a study of shared T cell receptors in the human thymus. Sequencing was performed with immunoSEQ multiplex PCR; in TCRdb, only in-frame clones are kept and a portion is missing. The sample holds 700,000 or so clones; approximately 85% are singletons and the top ten take about 0.0098%. The same sample was also studied in work on human thymus T cells.

The sequenced sample consisted of thymocytes. These receptors were taken from a girl under three years old with a congenital heart defect. CDR3s include the opening cysteine and the closing phenylalanine or tryptophan. D genes are given only for firm matches. Clone size is given for some rows only: seen once, a few or many times, or a class if the clone is expanded.

few	.	TRBV29-1	TRBJ1-1	TGCAGCGTCGGGGTCGGGGGTGAAGCTTTCTTT	CSVGVGGEAFF
.	TRBD1	TRBV7-9	TRBJ2-6	TGTGCCAGCAGCCTAGGACAGGGGGCTGGATCTGGGGCCAACGTCCTGACTTTC	CASSLGQGAGSGANVLTF
.	.	TRBV7-9	TRBJ2-3	TGTGCCAGCAGTCCGGACAGATATACGCAGTATTTT	CASSPDRYTQYF
.	.	TRBV6-1	TRBJ1-1	TGTGCCAGCAGTGAAGCACGGGAGAACACTGAAGCTTTCTTT	CASSEARENTEAFF
.	TRBD1	TRBV28	TRBJ2-7	TGTGCCAGCAGTTTACTCATCCGGACAGGCTACGAGCAGTACTTC	CASSLLIRTGYEQYF
.	.	TRBV15	TRBJ1-6	TGTGCCACCAGCAGCGGGGGAGGGGTTCAAGAAAATTCACCCCTCCACTTT	CATSSGGGVQENSPLHF
.	.	TRBV19	TRBJ1-2	TGTGCCAGTACCCCCCCAGTCTGGGGGCGCGGAGATGGCTACACCTTC	CASTPPVWGRGDGYTF
.	TRBD1	TRBV4-1	TRBJ1-5	TGCGCCAGCAGCCCAAGGACAGGACCAGATAGCAATCAGCCCCAGCATTTT	CASSPRTGPDSNQPQHF
.	.	TRBV19	TRBJ1-1	TGTGCCAGTAGAGGGGATTGCACTGAAGCTTTCTTT	CASRGDCTEAFF
once	.	TRBV7-9	TRBJ1-3	TGTGCCAGCAGCCGCAGGGTTGGCACCATATATTTT	CASSRRVGTIYF
.	TRBD1	TRBV4-1	TRBJ1-4	TGCGCCAGCAGCCAACCCAACAGGGGGATTTCAAATGAAAAACTGTTTTTT	CASSQPNRGISNEKLFF
.	TRBD2	TRBV14	TRBJ2-5	TGTGCCAGCAGCCAAGACATGAATAGCGGGGGGGCGAGAGAGACCCAGTACTTC	CASSQDMNSGGARETQYF
.	.	TRBV7-8	TRBJ1-1	TGTGCCAGCAGCTTCTATAGTGGGAGGAGAGTAGCTGAAGCTTTCTTT	CASSFYSGRRVAEAFF
.	TRBD1	TRBV30	TRBJ2-1	TGTGCCTGGAATACCGGGACAGGTGGCAATGAGCAGTTCTTC	CAWNTGTGGNEQFF
.	TRBD1	TRBV28	TRBJ1-4	TGTGCCAGCAGTGAGCGACAGGGAGTAAGTGAAAAACTGTTTTTT	CASSERQGVSEKLFF
.	TRBD1	TRBV7-3	TRBJ2-7	TGTGCCAGCAGCCTCCTACCGACAGGGAGCTCCTACGAGCAGTACTTC	CASSLLPTGSSYEQYF
.	TRBD1	TRBV6-6	TRBJ1-4	TGTGCCAGCAGTCGACAGGGCTTGGATGAAAAACTGTTTTTT	CASSRQGLDEKLFF
.	.	TRBV7-2	TRBJ1-3	TGTGCCAGCAGCTTAGAGGGTGACAGCGAATCTGGAAACACCATATATTTT	CASSLEGDSESGNTIYF
few	.	TRBV5-4	TRBJ1-2	TGTGCCAGCAGCTTGAGATTAGCTAACTATGGCTACACCTTC	CASSLRLANYGYTF
.	.	TRBV28	TRBJ1-1	TGTGCCAGCAGTTTAGCCTACCGGGACGGAGGGACGGACACTGAAGCTTTCTTT	CASSLAYRDGGTDTEAFF
.	.	TRBV19	TRBJ1-2	TGTGCCAGTAGTATCGGGGTCACCTATGGCTACACCTTC	CASSIGVTYGYTF
once	TRBD1	TRBV5-4	TRBJ1-1	TGTGCCAGCAGCTTGGAGGAAGGACAGGGGGCGAGATGCACTGAAGCTTTCTTT	CASSLEEGQGARCTEAFF
.	.	TRBV7-9	TRBJ1-1	TGTGCCAGCAGCCGAAGCCGACAGGAGAACACTGAAGCTTTCTTT	CASSRSRQENTEAFF
.	TRBD2	TRBV6-6	TRBJ2-7	TGTGCCAGCAGTTACTCGTGCCGGGGGGACCGCTACGAGCAGTACTTC	CASSYSCRGDRYEQYF
.	.	TRBV30	TRBJ2-5	TGTGCCTGGAGACCAGGAGGTGAGACCCAGTACTTC	CAWRPGGETQYF
.	.	TRBV7-6	TRBJ2-1	TGTGCCAGCAGCTTAGCGCGAGTTCCCAATGAGCAGTTCTTC	CASSLARVPNEQFF
once	.	TRBV2	TRBJ2-2	TGTGCCAGCAGCGGACAACCGAACACCGGGGAGCTGTTTTTT	CASSGQPNTGELFF
.	.	TRBV5-8	TRBJ2-7	TGTGCCAGCAGCTTGCAGGCGACCTACGAGCAGTACTTC	CASSLQATYEQYF
.	TRBD2	TRBV4-3	TRBJ2-1	TGCGCCAGCAGCCATAGCGGGGGGCTCCACAATGAGCAGTTCTTC	CASSHSGGLHNEQFF
.	TRBD1	TRBV4-3	TRBJ2-5	TGCGCCAGCAGCCAAGAGACGGACAGGGGACTGCAAGAGACCCAGTACTTC	CASSQETDRGLQETQYF
.	.	TRBV14	TRBJ2-4	TGTGCCAGCAGCCAAGATCAGGGCAGGGTATCCAAAAACATTCAGTACTTC	CASSQDQGRVSKNIQYF
.	.	TRBV29-1	TRBJ1-2	TGCAGCGTTTCAAAGCAGTCCGCCAGGAACTATGGCTACACCTTC	CSVSKQSARNYGYTF
.	.	TRBV15	TRBJ2-7	TGTGCCACCAGCAGAGACGCTCAAATACAGGGAAATTTAGAGCAGTACTTC	CATSRDAQIQGNLEQYF
.	TRBD1	TRBV28	TRBJ1-2	TGTGCCAGCAGTTTACCACAGGGGTCCGATGGCTACACCTTC	CASSLPQGSDGYTF
.	.	TRBV30	TRBJ2-2	TGTGCCTGGAGTGTAAGATTCATCAGGGTCGCGCCCGGGGAGCTGTTTTTT	CAWSVRFIRVAPGELFF
once	TRBD1	TRBV27	TRBJ2-2	TGTGCCAGCAGTTTATCTAATCGGGACAGGGAACGACCCGGGGAGCTGTTTTTT	CASSLSNRDRERPGELFF
.	.	TRBV29-1	TRBJ1-2	TGCAGCGTTGAAGCCCGCTGGGCAGGCGCCTATGGCTACACCTTC	CSVEARWAGAYGYTF
.	TRBD1	TRBV6-1	TRBJ1-5	TGTGCCAGCAGTGACCGGTTAGGGACAGCAGGCAATCAGCCCCAGCATTTT	CASSDRLGTAGNQPQHF
.	.	TRBV19	TRBJ1-1	TGTGCCAGTAGTAAGGTGCAGGGGTTTATGATGAACACTGAAGCTTTCTTT	CASSKVQGFMMNTEAFF
.	.	TRBV7-2	TRBJ2-1	TGTGCCAGCAGCTTTCGGGGGAGCTCCTACAATGAGCAGTTCTTC	CASSFRGSSYNEQFF
.	TRBD1	TRBV5-1	TRBJ1-2	TGCGCCAGCAGCTTGGTGGGACAGGTGTATGGCTACACCTTC	CASSLVGQVYGYTF
.	TRBD1	TRBV2	TRBJ1-1	TGTGCCAGCAGTCCGAATTACAGGGGCACTGAAGCTTTCTTT	CASSPNYRGTEAFF
.	.	TRBV4-3	TRBJ1-5	TGCGCCAGCAGCCAAGATTCATGGAGGGGCAGCAATCAGCCCCAGCATTTT	CASSQDSWRGSNQPQHF
.	TRBD2	TRBV6-5	TRBJ2-1	TGTGCCAGCAGTTACACTAGCGGGGGGGCGTACAATGAGCAGTTCTTC	CASSYTSGGAYNEQFF
.	.	TRBV18	TRBJ2-7	TGTGCCAGCTCACTTACCTTTACACGGGATTACTCCTACGAGCAGTACTTC	CASSLTFTRDYSYEQYF
.	TRBD1	TRBV4-1	TRBJ1-2	TGCGCCAGCAGCCAATTATTGACAGGGTATGGCTACACCTTC	CASSQLLTGYGYTF
.	.	TRBV25-1	TRBJ1-1	TGTGCCAGCACCTCCCCTGAGGCTGAAGCTTTCTTT	CASTSPEAEAFF
.	TRBD1	TRBV5-8	TRBJ2-1	TGTGCCAGCAGCTCAGAGACAGGGGGGTCCTACAATGAGCAGTTCTTC	CASSSETGGSYNEQFF
.	TRBD1	TRBV4-1	TRBJ1-2	TGCGCCAGCAGCCAAGTCGACAGGGTAATACGAGGCTACACCTTC	CASSQVDRVIRGYTF
.	.	TRBV11-2	TRBJ1-6	TGTGCCAGCAGCTTACAGTTAGGCAGGGCAGAAGATAATTCACCCCTCCACTTT	CASSLQLGRAEDNSPLHF
.	.	TRBV28	TRBJ1-1	TGTGCCAGCAGGCTAGGAACGGGGAACACTGAAGCTTTCTTT	CASRLGTGNTEAFF
.	TRBD1	TRBV28	TRBJ1-2	TGTGCCAGCTCGGGACAGGGGATAGGCTACACCTTC	CASSGQGIGYTF
.	TRBD2	TRBV15	TRBJ2-1	TGTGCCACCAGCACGACTAGCGGGGGGGGTAATGAGCAGTTCTTC	CATSTTSGGGNEQFF
.	.	TRBV5-8	TRBJ1-3	TGTGCCAGCAGCCCTAACGGTGGGTACAGGAGAAACACCATATATTTT	CASSPNGGYRRNTIYF
.	.	TRBV5-1	TRBJ2-1	TGCGCCAGCAGCTTGCGCTCGGGTGAGCAGTTCTTC	CASSLRSGEQFF
.	.	TRBV6-1	TRBJ2-7	TGTGCCAGCAGTTATTCCCCGTCCTACGAGCAGTACTTC	CASSYSPSYEQYF
.	.	TRBV5-6	TRBJ2-1	TGTGCCAGCAGTCTGACAACCCTGAACAATGAGCAGTTCTTC	CASSLTTLNNEQFF